Listed below are T cell receptor beta chains from one sample, sequenced in a study of human T cells and chemical hapten exposure. TCRdb reprocessed the RACE reads with MiXCR, giving one entry per CDR3 protein. The sample includes roughly 100,000 distinct CDR3 sequences, around 10% of them seen just once. Specimen: whole blood, collected in connection with sensitization to the hapten diphenylcyclopropenone (DPC). These receptor sequences come from a woman aged 45-60 years with alopecia areata. Some clones in this sample may be carry-over from other donors' samples. Each CDR3 is given with its conserved first and last residue. The order of the fields is clone size, D gene, J gene, V gene, CDR3 DNA, CDR3 protein. D genes are given only for firm matches. Only part of the rows carry a size: once, few, many, or a class if the clone is expanded.

abundance: many
d_gene: NA
j_gene: TRBJ2-7
v_gene: TRBV11-3
CDR3nt: TGTGCCAGCTCAGACAGGCCCTCCTACGAGCAGTACTTC
CDR3aa: CASSDRPSYEQYF

abundance: NA
d_gene: NA
j_gene: TRBJ1-4
v_gene: TRBV28
CDR3nt: TGTGCCAGCAGTTTTGGCTTCCGGGAAAAACTGTTTTTT
CDR3aa: CASSFGFREKLFF

abundance: NA
d_gene: TRBD2
j_gene: TRBJ2-1
v_gene: TRBV2
CDR3nt: TGTGCCAGCAGTCCGTTTCGACTAGCGGGGAGGGGCAATGAGCAGTTCTTC
CDR3aa: CASSPFRLAGRGNEQFF

abundance: NA
d_gene: TRBD2
j_gene: TRBJ2-7
v_gene: TRBV3-1
CDR3nt: TGTGCCAGCAAAAACGGACTAGCGGGGACCTACGAGCAGTACTTC
CDR3aa: CASKNGLAGTYEQYF

abundance: NA
d_gene: NA
j_gene: TRBJ1-2
v_gene: TRBV4-3
CDR3nt: TGCGCCAGCAGCCAAGATCCGGACCGAGAGTTACGCTACACCTTC
CDR3aa: CASSQDPDRELRYTF

abundance: NA
d_gene: TRBD1
j_gene: TRBJ1-4
v_gene: TRBV20-1
CDR3nt: TGCAGTACCTTCCCCCTAGCCGGGACAGGGAGTGAAAAACTGTTTTTT
CDR3aa: CSTFPLAGTGSEKLFF

abundance: few
d_gene: NA
j_gene: TRBJ2-1
v_gene: TRBV7-7
CDR3nt: TGTGCTAGCAGCTTAGGAGGTCAGAATGAGCAGTTCTTC
CDR3aa: CASSLGGQNEQFF

abundance: NA
d_gene: NA
j_gene: TRBJ2-1
v_gene: TRBV20-1
CDR3nt: TGCAGTGCTAGGAGAGATAGCGACCATCCCTCCTACAATGAGCAGTTCTTC
CDR3aa: CSARRDSDHPSYNEQFF

abundance: few
d_gene: NA
j_gene: TRBJ2-7
v_gene: TRBV15
CDR3nt: TGTGCCACCAGCAGAGTCGGGGGCCTAGGAGTCCCGACCTACGAGCAGTACTTC
CDR3aa: CATSRVGGLGVPTYEQYF

abundance: few
d_gene: TRBD1
j_gene: TRBJ2-5
v_gene: TRBV12-3/TRBV12-4
CDR3nt: TGTGCCAGCAGCTCGGGACAGCTCCAAGAGACCCAGTACTTC
CDR3aa: CASSSGQLQETQYF

abundance: many
d_gene: TRBD2
j_gene: TRBJ2-5
v_gene: TRBV3-1
CDR3nt: TGTGCCAGCAGCGGTGCGGGAGGGCCTAGAGAGACCCAGTACTTC
CDR3aa: CASSGAGGPRETQYF

abundance: NA
d_gene: NA
j_gene: TRBJ2-1
v_gene: TRBV29-1
CDR3nt: TGCAGCGCTCCCCTGGCGGCGAATGAGCAGTTCTTC
CDR3aa: CSAPLAANEQFF

abundance: NA
d_gene: NA
j_gene: TRBJ2-7
v_gene: TRBV10-3
CDR3nt: TGTGCCATCAGTGACCGCGGGACATCCAACCGCGGGGTCTACGAGCAGTACTTC
CDR3aa: CAISDRGTSNRGVYEQYF

abundance: many
d_gene: NA
j_gene: TRBJ2-3
v_gene: TRBV20-1
CDR3nt: TGCAGTGCTAGAACGGCGGGGGCAACCTCTAGCACAGATACGCAGTATTTT
CDR3aa: CSARTAGATSSTDTQYF

abundance: many
d_gene: NA
j_gene: TRBJ2-2
v_gene: TRBV11-2
CDR3nt: TGTGCCAGCAGTTTCGTTCGCTACGGGGAGCTGTTTTTT
CDR3aa: CASSFVRYGELFF

abundance: NA
d_gene: TRBD1
j_gene: TRBJ1-5
v_gene: TRBV6-2/TRBV6-3
CDR3nt: TGTGCCAGCAGCCCCGCGCCTGGACAGGGACGTCAGCCCCAGCATTTT
CDR3aa: CASSPAPGQGRQPQHF